The 15 T cell receptor beta chains given below trace back to one sample, sequenced in a study of T cell responses to AZD1222 COVID-19 vaccine. Repertoires were generated with immunoSEQ multiplex PCR, while TCRdb's copy carries only in-frame clones and drops some. The table shows about 69,000 clones, with 80% occurring only once. The sample here was peripheral blood, taken 28 days after the second AZD1222 dose. Source of these receptors: an adult who received the AZD1222 COVID-19 vaccine.

This clone was seen once. The gene calls are TRBV6-5 and TRBJ1-6, with 7 bases fitting TRBD1. Trimming cost V 5 bases and J 6 bases; bases outside gene matches: 7. The germline gives CDR1 MNHEY, CDR2 SVGAGI. The CDR3 length is 15 residues. The CDR3 bases are TGTGCCAGCAGTAGGGGGACAGCGCTTAATTCACCCCTCCACTTT. This sequence encodes CASSRGTALNSPLHF.

The chain links TRBV27 to TRBJ2-7, with 7 bases matching TRBD1. CDR1 and CDR2 from the germline V gene are MNHEY and SMNVEV (reference sequence). The CDR3 has 15 amino acids. V shed 6 bases and J 0 bases; nucleotides not matched to a gene: 8. The CDR3 sequence: CASSLQGYGSYEQYF. The DNA of the CDR3 is TGTGCCAGCAGCTTACAGGGGTACGGCTCCTACGAGCAGTACTTC.

The chain has TRBV3-1 (or the pseudogene TRBV3-2) and TRBJ2-7, with TRBD2 matching 7 bases. The ends lost 1 base at V and 2 bases at J; junction bases unmatched: 8. This CDR3 has 16 amino acids. The germline CDR1 and CDR2 sequences are LGHDT and YNNKEL (reference sequence). DNA of the CDR3: TGTGCCAGCAGCCAAGGAGCCGGGACTACGACCTACGAGCAGTACTTC. Residues: CASSQGAGTTTYEQYF.

The chain uses TRBV7-2 and TRBJ2-7; 15 nucleotides agree with TRBD2. CDR3 length equals 15 residues. J gave up 6 bases and V 7 bases, and 7 bases lay outside the gene matches. Germline V gene sequence: CDR1 SGHTA, CDR2 FQGNSA. DNA of the CDR3: TGTGCCAGCACCGGACTAGCGGGGGGGCCTTCCGAGCAGTACTTC. It translates to CASTGLAGGPSEQYF.

The chain is built from TRBV5-4 and TRBJ2-2, with 7 bases aligning to TRBD1. V dropped 4 bases and J dropped 2; count of bases not matched to a gene: 5. The CDR3 totals 15 residues. Germline CDR1 SGHNT, CDR2 YYREEE (reference sequence). CDR3 coding DNA: TGTGCCAGCAGCCTTACAGGGGTTAACACCGGGGAGCTGTTTTTT. Protein sequence: CASSLTGVNTGELFF.

The chain recombines TRBV19 with TRBJ1-1, with D unclear. The CDR3 runs 16 residues. Germline lookup yields CDR1 LNHDA and CDR2 SQIVND (reference sequence). The V end was cut by 4 bases, the J end by 1 base, with 16 bases between. In DNA, the CDR3 is TGTGCCAGTAGTAAGGGCGGATTCTACTCGAACACTGAAGCTTTCTTT. Its translation is CASSKGGFYSNTEAFF.

This clone is a singleton in its sample. The chain combines TRBV25-1 with TRBJ2-2, with 7 nucleotides matching TRBD2. The CDR3 spans 13 residues. Trimming removed 4 bases from V and 7 bases from J; junction bases left unmatched: 3. In germline, CDR1 is MGHDK, CDR2 SYGVNS. This chain's CDR3 is CASSAREGGELFF. CDR3 DNA sequence: TGTGCCAGCAGTGCCAGGGAGGGCGGGGAGCTGTTTTTT.

J is TRBJ1-1 and V is TRBV24-1; no firm D call. This CDR3 contains 13 residues. V lost 4 bases, J lost 4 bases, and 9 bases lay in between. CDR1 is KGHDR, CDR2 SFDVKD, per germline. The CDR3 loop reads CATSESDGTEAFF. The DNA of the CDR3 is TGTGCCACCAGTGAGTCAGACGGCACTGAAGCTTTCTTT.

The V gene is TRBV5-4, the J gene TRBJ2-1; TRBD1 matches at 7 bases. Germline V gives CDR1 SGHNT, CDR2 YYREEE (reference sequence). The length of the CDR3 is 19 residues. J gave up 4 bases and V 4 bases, and 20 bases lay outside the gene matches. In nucleotides, the CDR3 is TGTGCCAGCAGCCTGCCCGGGACAGCCCTTGGTCGCCGATACAATGAGCAGTTCTTC. Protein sequence: CASSLPGTALGRRYNEQFF.

The chain couples TRBV3-1 (or the pseudogene TRBV3-2) to TRBJ2-1, with D perhaps matching TRBD2 (6 bases). The CDR3 contains 15 residues. V was trimmed by 5 bases and J by 0 bases, leaving 11 bases between them. Germline CDR1 and CDR2: LGHDT and YNNKEL (reference sequence). CDR3 in DNA: TGTGCCAGCAGCGCAGACGGGAGCTCCTACAATGAGCAGTTCTTC. This sequence encodes CASSADGSSYNEQFF.

This clone was detected only a few times. This sequence joins TRBV10-1 and TRBJ1-1; TRBD1 aligns across 7 bases. V gave up 1 base and J gave up 0 bases; unmatched junction bases: 2. From germline, CDR1 is WNHNN and CDR2 SYGVQD (reference sequence). CDR3 length: 15 amino acids. The CDR3 spells CASSEYRGVNTEAFF. The CDR3 region has the DNA TGCGCCAGCAGTGAGTACAGGGGCGTGAACACTGAAGCTTTCTTT.

CDR3 loop: CASSQGDEQFF. The CDR3 nucleotides are TGTGCCAGCAGCCAAGGTGATGAGCAGTTCTTC. The rearrangement joins TRBV3-1 (or the pseudogene TRBV3-2) to TRBJ2-1; no reliable D call. There are 11 residues in the CDR3. V lost 1 base, J lost 8 bases, and 3 bases lay in between. Germline values: CDR1 LGHDT, CDR2 YNNKEL (reference sequence).

The J gene is TRBJ1-4, the V gene TRBV5-1; D gene ambiguous. Germline V lookup: CDR1 SGHRS, CDR2 YFSETQ. The CDR3 loop spans 15 amino acids. The V end lost 3 bases, the J end lost 7 bases, and 16 bases lay between the germline ends. The CDR3 bases are TGCGCCAGCAGCTCGGGGTCCACCTCTCTTGAAAAACTGTTTTTT. Its protein product is CASSSGSTSLEKLFF.

The chain recombines TRBV10-1 with TRBJ2-2; 7 bases align to TRBD1. Germline CDR1 reads WNHNN; CDR2 reads SYGVQD (reference sequence). The J segment lost 7 bases and the V segment lost 5 bases, leaving 7 bases of the junction unmatched. CDR3 length: 14 amino acids. The CDR3 is CASSRDSFIGELFF. CDR3 DNA: TGCGCCAGCAGTCGGGACAGTTTCATCGGGGAGCTGTTTTTT.

The chain joins TRBV18 to TRBJ2-7, with 7 nucleotides matching TRBD1. The CDR3 is 14 amino acids. Germline V gene lookup returns CDR1 KGHSH and CDR2 LQKENI. Trimming cost V 3 bases and J 4 bases; bases outside gene matches: 6. The CDR3 loop reads CASSPPTGIYEQYF. Here the CDR3 DNA reads TGTGCCAGCTCACCTCCGACAGGGATATACGAGCAGTACTTC. Using reference TRBV18 and TRBJ2-7 for the parts outside the CDR3, the full variable domain is NAGVMQNPRHLVRRRGQEARLRCSPMKGHSHVYWYRQLPEEGLKFMVYLQKENIIDESGMPKERFSAEFPKEGPSILRIQQVVRGDSAAYFCASSPPTGIYEQYFGPGTRLTVT.